These T cell receptor beta chains were read from a single sample in a study of T-cell reconstitution after alpha-beta-depleted transplantation in children. TCRdb fed the PCR reads into MiXCR, producing one record per CDR3 protein. The profile covers 240,000 or so distinct CDR3 sequences, with under 9.5% appearing a single time and under 8% taken by the ten largest. The sample in question was PBMCs, mostly from graft donor cells, obtained 180 days after TCRalphabeta/CD19-depleted stem cell transplant. These receptors were collected from a male patient younger than 18 who had a stem cell transplant for acute lymphoblastic leukemia, so the T cells may come from the graft donor. Each CDR3 is given with its conserved first and last residue. The D gene is left open where the match is weak. Size tells how often a clone was seen (once, few, many) or the class of an expanded clone, and some rows leave it out.

clone_size j_call d_call v_call cdr3_length cdr3_nt cdr3_aa
- TRBJ1-1 - TRBV21-1 14 TGTGCCAGCATCCAGGGGGGGGGGAACACTGAAGCTTTCTTT CASIQGGGNTEAFF
few TRBJ2-7 - TRBV29-1 13 TGCAGCGTTGGGGGACCCAGGGGCTACGAGCAGTACTTC CSVGGPRGYEQYF
many TRBJ2-2 TRBD1 TRBV10-3 14 TGTGCCATCAGTGCGACAGGGGATGGCGGGGAGCTGTTTTTT CAISATGDGGELFF
few TRBJ2-7 TRBD2 TRBV20-1 13 TGCAGTGCAATCCGGGGAGGGGCCTACGAGCAGTACTTC CSAIRGGAYEQYF
- TRBJ2-7 - TRBV3-1 19 TGTGCCACCTGCCATCCCGACCGGAACAACCGGGGGAGCTCCTACGAGCAGTACTTC CATCHPDRNNRGSSYEQYF
many TRBJ2-1 TRBD2 TRBV27 16 TGTGCCAGCAGTTTTTTCAGCGGGAGGGCCTTAAATGAGCAGTTCTTC CASSFFSGRALNEQFF
many TRBJ1-6 - TRBV15 17 TGTGCCACCAGCAGAGATTACCAAAAAATCAATAATTCACCCCTCCACTTT CATSRDYQKINNSPLHF
many TRBJ2-1 - TRBV7-2 16 TGTGCCAGCAGTCCACAGGGAATTCTGACCTACAATGAGCAGTTCTTC CASSPQGILTYNEQFF
many TRBJ1-1 - TRBV7-6 14 TGTGCCAGCAGCTTAGGGACACGAAACACTGAAGCTTTCTTT CASSLGTRNTEAFF
many TRBJ2-5 - TRBV9 12 TGTGCCAGCAGTATGGGCAAAGAGACCCAGTACTTC CASSMGKETQYF
many TRBJ2-7 - TRBV7-2 14 TGTGCCAGCAGCATCAACCCCCGGGGGTACGAGCAGTACTTC CASSINPRGYEQYF
many TRBJ2-7 TRBD1 TRBV6-5 15 TGTGCCAGCAGTTACGGGGACAGGTCTTCCTACGAGCAGTACTTC CASSYGDRSSYEQYF
many TRBJ2-3 - TRBV10-3 13 TGTGCCATCAGTGCGGGGTACACAGATACGCAGTATTTT CAISAGYTDTQYF
few TRBJ2-7 TRBD1 TRBV20-1 16 TGCAGCGTCACCCGCCCCTGGGACAGGCGCACCTACGAGCAGTACTTC CSVTRPWDRRTYEQYF
many TRBJ2-7 TRBD1 TRBV18 14 TGTGCCAGCTCACTCGGGACAGGAGGGAGCGAGCAGTACTTC CASSLGTGGSEQYF
many TRBJ1-4 - TRBV6-5 14 TGTGCCAGCAGTTCGACATCAACTAATGAAAAACTGTTTTTT CASSSTSTNEKLFF
many TRBJ1-1 TRBD1 TRBV29-1 15 TGCAGCGCGTCCTTACAGGGGTGGGGGAACACTGAAGCTTTCTTT CSASLQGWGNTEAFF
many TRBJ2-5 TRBD1 TRBV12-3/TRBV12-4 17 TGTGCCAGCAGTTTAGCGCGGCAGAACAGGGGAGAAGAGACCCAGTACTTC CASSLARQNRGEETQYF
- TRBJ1-5 TRBD1 TRBV6-5 15 TGTGCCAGCAGTAACGACAGGGGTAGCAATCAGCCCCAGCATTTT CASSNDRGSNQPQHF
many TRBJ1-1 - TRBV20-1 14 TGCAGTGCTACTCCGTGGGAATGGAACACTGAAGCTTTCTTT CSATPWEWNTEAFF
many TRBJ2-5 - TRBV7-9 14 TGTGCCAGCAGCTTACCGCCGACAGAAGAGACCCAGTACTTC CASSLPPTEETQYF
many TRBJ1-3 TRBD1 TRBV20-1 16 TGCAGTGCTAGCCCGGGACAGGGCTTCTCTGGAAACACCATATATTTT CSASPGQGFSGNTIYF
few TRBJ2-3 - TRBV6-6 13 TGTGCCAGCAATCCGGGCTACACAGATACGCAGTATTTT CASNPGYTDTQYF
many TRBJ2-4 - TRBV6-5 16 TGTGCCAGCAGTTACTGGGGGGTAGAGGCCAAAAACATTCAGTACTTC CASSYWGVEAKNIQYF
- TRBJ2-4 TRBD1 TRBV5-8 17 TGTGCCAGCAGCCCCACCGGGTGGACAGGGGAAAAAAACAATCAGTACTTC CASSPTGWTGEKNNQYF
many TRBJ2-5 TRBD1 TRBV15 14 TGTGCCACCAGCAACGATGACAGGGAAGAGACCCAGTACTTC CATSNDDREETQYF
many TRBJ1-4 - TRBV5-1 18 TGCGCCAGCAGCCTAGGAGAGAACTTGATTCCGTTTACTGAAAAACTGTTTTTT CASSLGENLIPFTEKLFF
many TRBJ2-1 - TRBV4-3 16 TGCGCCAGCAGCCAAGACCTGGTAAGCAGCTACAATGAGCAGTTCTTC CASSQDLVSSYNEQFF
- TRBJ2-2 - TRBV5-5 13 TGTGCCAGCAGCTTCGGGGTTCGCGGGGAGCTGTTTTTT CASSFGVRGELFF
many TRBJ1-3 - TRBV12-3/TRBV12-4 13 TGTGCCAGCAGTCGGACGGGAGGAAACACCATATATTTT CASSRTGGNTIYF
- TRBJ2-3 TRBD1 TRBV6-1 14 TGTGCCAGCAGTGACCGACAGGGGGTAGATACGCAGTATTTT CASSDRQGVDTQYF
many TRBJ1-1 - TRBV4-3 16 TGCGCCAGCAGCCAAGAATGGGGGGGAGAGGAGACTGAAGCTTTCTTT CASSQEWGGEETEAFF
many TRBJ2-2 TRBD1 TRBV6-5 13 TGTGCCAGCAGTTACGCGGACAGGGGGAGGGTGTTTTTT CASSYADRGRVFF
many TRBJ2-2 TRBD1 TRBV6-2/TRBV6-3 14 TGTGCCAGCGGGGGACAGGGGAGTACCGGGGAGCTGTTTTTT CASGGQGSTGELFF
many TRBJ1-2 - TRBV29-1 10 TGCAGCGTTGAACGGGGAGAGTACACCTTC CSVERGEYTF
many TRBJ1-2 - TRBV6-5 15 TGTGCCAGCAGCTCCCCGGGAAGGGGGGAATATGGCTACACCTTC CASSSPGRGEYGYTF
many TRBJ2-3 - TRBV28 15 TGTGCCACCACTGGGGGTGGGGTAGGGACAGATACGCAGTATTTT CATTGGGVGTDTQYF
many TRBJ2-1 TRBD2 TRBV7-6 16 TGTGCCAGCAGCTTAAGACTAGCGTTATCCTACAATGAGCAGTTCTTC CASSLRLALSYNEQFF
many TRBJ2-1 TRBD2 TRBV28 13 TGTGCCAGCAGTTTTGGCACTAGCGGGAAGCAGTTCTTC CASSFGTSGKQFF
many TRBJ1-5 - TRBV27 16 TGTGCCAGCAGTTTAAGGTCGGGAGGGGGTCATCAGCCCCAGCATTTT CASSLRSGGGHQPQHF
many TRBJ1-2 - TRBV9 15 TGTGCCAGCAGCGTAGAGGCAGGGAGGAGCTATGGCTACACCTTC CASSVEAGRSYGYTF